This T cell receptor (beta chain) was identified during a study of cytomegalovirus exposure and HLA in healthy donors. Whole-study context: The study placed 70% to 85% of its approximately 360 genotyped donors in the Caucasian-associated ancestry cluster.

The J segment lost 15 bases and the V segment lost 2 bases, leaving 5 bases of the junction unmatched. Germline assignment: CDR1 LNHDA and CDR2 SQIVND (reference sequence). This CDR3 region has 12 residues. This clone came up once. Its target is not known. PCR amplification relied on 60 Vbeta primers (plus 13 Jbeta primers). Method: immunoSEQ multiplex PCR; TCRdb's copy keeps in-frame clones and lacks some. This table has approximately 190,000 clones, around 85% appearing once. Whole-study findings and limits: Immune exposure information available was restricted to CMV serostatus.

The V and J genes are TRBV19 and TRBJ1-5; 9 bases line up with TRBD1. The sequence came from a man aged 45-65 years in good health and CMV-seronegative. The specimen sequenced was PBMCs. The CDR3 nucleotides read TGTGCCAGTAGTATATGGACAGGGGTCCTGCATTTT. Translated: CASSIWTGVLHF. The variable domain in full, completed from reference TRBV19 and TRBJ1-5, reads DGGITQSPKYLFRKEGQNVTLSCEQNLNHDAMYWYRQDPGQGLRLIYYSQIVNDFQKGDIAEGYSVSREKKESFPLTVTSAQKNPTAFYLCASSIWTGVLHFGDGTRLSIL.